Listed below are T cell receptor beta chains from one sample, sequenced in a study of T cell responses to AZD1222 COVID-19 vaccine. Measured with immunoSEQ multiplex PCR; TCRdb has only the in-frame clones, and not every one. The table includes about 160,000 clones, 75% to 95% detected once. Here the sequenced sample was peripheral blood, taken on day 0 of AZD1222 vaccination. Receptors were obtained from an adult in good health. Each CDR3 is given with its conserved first and last residue. A D gene is named only where the DNA matches it firmly. The size field is filled for only some rows; it gives once, few, many or a size class.

v_call	d_call	j_call	clone_size	cdr3_nt	cdr3_aa
TRBV3-1/TRBV3-2	-	TRBJ2-3	few	TGTGCCAGCAGCCAAGGGGGAACAGATACGCAGTATTTT	CASSQGGTDTQYF
TRBV4-1	-	TRBJ1-1	few	TGCGCCAGCAGCCCCCTGGACTGGAACACTGAAGCTTTCTTT	CASSPLDWNTEAFF
TRBV11-2	-	TRBJ1-1	-	TGTGCCAGCAGCCCCGGATATGACACTGAAGCTTTCTTT	CASSPGYDTEAFF
TRBV7-2	TRBD2	TRBJ2-3	-	TGTGCCAGCAGCCCCCGGGGGGGAAATACGCAGTATTTT	CASSPRGGNTQYF
TRBV11-3	TRBD1	TRBJ1-2	-	TGTGCCAGCAGCTGGGACCACGGGACAGGGGATAGCTATGGCTACACCTTC	CASSWDHGTGDSYGYTF
TRBV15	TRBD1	TRBJ1-6	-	TGTGCCACCAGCAGTGCACAGGGGGTTTATAATTCACCCCTCCACTTT	CATSSAQGVYNSPLHF
TRBV5-1	TRBD1	TRBJ1-1	-	TGCGCCAGTGGGACAGGCCTATATAACACTGAAGCTTTCTTT	CASGTGLYNTEAFF
TRBV3-1/TRBV3-2	-	TRBJ2-7	-	TGTGCCAGCAGCCCAAATTCGCGGGCCTCCTACGAGCAGTACTTC	CASSPNSRASYEQYF
TRBV11-2	-	TRBJ1-4	-	TGTGCCAGCAGCTTAAATAGAGGGGGAAGCGAAAAACTGTTTTTT	CASSLNRGGSEKLFF
TRBV6-5	TRBD1	TRBJ2-7	-	TGTGCCAGCATTAGAGGGACAGCAAGCTCCTACGAGCAGTACTTC	CASIRGTASSYEQYF
TRBV18	-	TRBJ2-3	-	TGTGCCAGCTCACCAAGGACATCTGGCGGGGGCAAGGATACGCAGTATTTT	CASSPRTSGGGKDTQYF
TRBV7-4	TRBD1	TRBJ1-6	once	TGTGCCAGCAACCGACAGGGTCAAAGATCACCCCTCCACTTT	CASNRQGQRSPLHF
TRBV7-2	-	TRBJ2-5	-	TGTGCCAGCAGTCCGGGTAGCGTGCAAGAGACCCAGTACTTC	CASSPGSVQETQYF
TRBV20-1	-	TRBJ1-2	-	TGCAGTGCTAGTCCATCTAACTATGGCTACACCTTC	CSASPSNYGYTF
TRBV5-1	-	TRBJ2-1	once	TGCGCCAGCAGCTTGGGCGACTATAGCAATGAGCAGTTCTTC	CASSLGDYSNEQFF
TRBV29-1	-	TRBJ1-1	-	TGCAGCGCCGGTAGGGACATCGGGAACACTGAAGCTTTCTTT	CSAGRDIGNTEAFF
TRBV6-6	-	TRBJ1-6	-	TGTGCCAGCAGACTTACAAATTCACCCCTCCACTTT	CASRLTNSPLHF
TRBV4-1	TRBD2	TRBJ2-5	-	TGCGCCAGCAGCCAGGCCGGGACTAGCGGGGGGGCATTGGAGACCCAGTACTTC	CASSQAGTSGGALETQYF
TRBV6-5	TRBD1	TRBJ1-6	-	TGTGCCAGCACAAGCCACAGGGGAGGTAATTCACCCCTCCACTTT	CASTSHRGGNSPLHF
TRBV2	-	TRBJ2-7	-	TGTGCCAGCAGTGAAGAACTTTCCGGGGACCGTTCCTCCTACGAGCAGTACTTC	CASSEELSGDRSSYEQYF
TRBV3-1/TRBV3-2	-	TRBJ2-1	-	TGTGCCAGCAGCTCAGACGCCGGGGGCCACAATGAGCAGTTCTTC	CASSSDAGGHNEQFF
TRBV10-2	-	TRBJ2-2	-	TGCGCCAGCTCTGGGAGGTTATGGGCCGGCACCGGGGAGCTGTTTTTT	CASSGRLWAGTGELFF
TRBV4-1	TRBD1	TRBJ2-7	-	TGCGCCAGCAGCCAAGAGGGGCAGGGGGACATCACCGCCTACGAGCAGTACTTC	CASSQEGQGDITAYEQYF
TRBV5-1	TRBD1	TRBJ1-1	-	TGCGCCAGCAGCCCGGAGGGGGCGGGCACTGAAGCTTTCTTT	CASSPEGAGTEAFF
TRBV7-9	-	TRBJ1-2	-	TGTGCCAGCAGCTTACCGGGACGGGATCTCTATGGCTACACCTTC	CASSLPGRDLYGYTF
TRBV19	TRBD1	TRBJ2-3	-	TGTGCCAGTGGGAACAGGGGTAGCACAGATACGCAGTATTTT	CASGNRGSTDTQYF
TRBV4-3	-	TRBJ1-1	-	TGCGCCAGCAGCCGAGACCACGGGTCGGGCAGCTTAGCTTTCTTT	CASSRDHGSGSLAFF
TRBV28	-	TRBJ1-6	-	TGTGCCAGCTTGGGGGCTAATTCACCCCTCCACTTT	CASLGANSPLHF
TRBV7-8	-	TRBJ1-3	-	TGTGCCAGCAGCGTCTCCTCTGGAAACACCATATATTTT	CASSVSSGNTIYF
TRBV14	-	TRBJ2-2	-	TGTGCCAGCAGCCCACAGGCCACCGGGGAGCTGTTTTTT	CASSPQATGELFF
TRBV19	-	TRBJ1-1	-	TGTGCCAGTAGGCCGACAGAGACTGAAGCTTTCTTT	CASRPTETEAFF
TRBV7-9	-	TRBJ1-2	-	TGTGCCAGCAGCGTTGGAGAAGGGCACTATGGCTACACCTTC	CASSVGEGHYGYTF
TRBV4-2	-	TRBJ2-3	-	TGTGCCAGCAGGCCAGTGGTTGGGGCGTACACAGATACGCAGTATTTT	CASRPVVGAYTDTQYF
TRBV29-1	-	TRBJ1-2	-	TGCAGCGCCCCGACGGGCCCTAACTATGGCTACACCTTC	CSAPTGPNYGYTF
TRBV19	TRBD1	TRBJ2-1	-	TGTGCCAGTAGTTTAATCCGGGACAGCTACAATGAGCAGTTCTTC	CASSLIRDSYNEQFF
TRBV19	-	TRBJ1-6	few	TGTGCCAGTAGTATTCAAAGTGTTATCCCTTCACCCCTCCACTTT	CASSIQSVIPSPLHF
TRBV5-1	TRBD2	TRBJ2-3	-	TGCGCCAGCAGCCCCCGGACTAGCGGGGGTGTCGATACGCAGTATTTT	CASSPRTSGGVDTQYF
TRBV6-4	-	TRBJ1-3	-	TGTGCCAGCAAGCCTCCCTTCGGTGGAGCTCCTGGTGCCATATATTTT	CASKPPFGGAPGAIYF
TRBV30	-	TRBJ2-3	-	TGTGCCTGGAGTGTTCGACGGGCTGATACGCAGTATTTT	CAWSVRRADTQYF
TRBV7-9	-	TRBJ1-2	-	TGTGCCCGCCAGGGCATGGATGGCTACACCTTC	CARQGMDGYTF
TRBV7-9	-	TRBJ1-1	-	TGTGCCAGCAGCCCCCAGGGTGTCGGGACTGAAGCTTTCTTT	CASSPQGVGTEAFF
TRBV18	TRBD1	TRBJ1-2	-	TGTGCCAGCTCACCAGGAGAGGGGGCGGATGGCTACACCTTC	CASSPGEGADGYTF
TRBV9	TRBD1	TRBJ1-5	few	TGTGCCAGCAGCGTAGGCGGACAGGGGGCGAATCAGCCCCAGCATTTT	CASSVGGQGANQPQHF
TRBV28	TRBD1	TRBJ1-3	-	TGTGCCAGCAGTCCCCGGGACAGGGAGATCGGAAACACCATATATTTT	CASSPRDREIGNTIYF
TRBV4-2	-	TRBJ2-1	once	TGTGCCAGCAGCCAGCTAGCCCTGGAGTCTGGTGAGCAGTTCTTC	CASSQLALESGEQFF
TRBV5-1	-	TRBJ2-1	-	TGCGCCAGCAGGAGGGAATCTTCCTACAATGAGCAGTTCTTC	CASRRESSYNEQFF
TRBV19	TRBD1	TRBJ2-6	-	TGTGCCAGTAGAGGCAGGGGGTCTGGGGCCAACGTCCTGACTTTC	CASRGRGSGANVLTF